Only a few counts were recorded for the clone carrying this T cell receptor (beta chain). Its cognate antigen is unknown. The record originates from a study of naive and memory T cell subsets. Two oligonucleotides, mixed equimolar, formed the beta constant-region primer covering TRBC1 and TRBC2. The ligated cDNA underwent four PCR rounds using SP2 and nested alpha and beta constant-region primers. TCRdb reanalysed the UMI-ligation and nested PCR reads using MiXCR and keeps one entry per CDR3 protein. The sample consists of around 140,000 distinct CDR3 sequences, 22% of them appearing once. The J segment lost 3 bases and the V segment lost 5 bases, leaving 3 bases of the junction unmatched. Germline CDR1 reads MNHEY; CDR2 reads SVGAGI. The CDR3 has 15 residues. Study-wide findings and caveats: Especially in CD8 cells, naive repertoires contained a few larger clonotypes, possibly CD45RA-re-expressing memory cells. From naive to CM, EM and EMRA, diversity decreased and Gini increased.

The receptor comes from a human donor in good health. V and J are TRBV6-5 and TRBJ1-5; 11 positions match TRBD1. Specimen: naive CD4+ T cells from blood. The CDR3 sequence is CASSADRGPNQPQHF. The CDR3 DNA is TGTGCCAGCAGTGCGGACAGGGGGCCCAATCAGCCCCAGCATTTT.